This TCR beta chain was sequenced in a study of regulatory T cells in long-lasting Graves disease. V lost 0 bases and J 3 bases, leaving 6 bases between the germline ends. Looked up from germline, CDR1 is SGHRS and CDR2 is YFSETQ. The CDR3 spans 13 residues. Specified time point: newly diagnosed GD, antithyroid drugs for less than 3 months. Scientists built the TCR library using RNA that was extracted from PBMCs. TCR beta libraries were built with iRepertoire HTBI primers and Arm-PCR of CDR3 regions. A single record per CDR3 protein comes from TCRdb applying MiXCR to the multiplex PCR reads. The top ten hold approximately 20% of the sample, which has approximately 250,000 distinct CDR3 sequences, roughly 18% seen once. This clonotype was observed at least ten times.

This TCR came from a female donor with Graves disease. The chain combines TRBV5-1 with TRBJ2-5; the D is unclear. The sequences come from peripheral blood mononuclear cells (PBMCs), collected at new diagnosis, from a patient treated with antithyroid drugs. CDR3 nucleotide sequence: TGCGCCAGCAGCTTGGAAGGCAAAGAGACCCAGTACTTC. It encodes CASSLEGKETQYF. The whole variable domain, filled in from reference TRBV5-1 and TRBJ2-5, reads KAGVTQTPRYLIKTRGQQVTLSCSPISGHRSVSWYQQTPGQGLQFLFEYFSETQRNKGNFPGRFSGRQFSNSRSEMNVSTLELGDSALYLCASSLEGKETQYFGPGTRLLVL.